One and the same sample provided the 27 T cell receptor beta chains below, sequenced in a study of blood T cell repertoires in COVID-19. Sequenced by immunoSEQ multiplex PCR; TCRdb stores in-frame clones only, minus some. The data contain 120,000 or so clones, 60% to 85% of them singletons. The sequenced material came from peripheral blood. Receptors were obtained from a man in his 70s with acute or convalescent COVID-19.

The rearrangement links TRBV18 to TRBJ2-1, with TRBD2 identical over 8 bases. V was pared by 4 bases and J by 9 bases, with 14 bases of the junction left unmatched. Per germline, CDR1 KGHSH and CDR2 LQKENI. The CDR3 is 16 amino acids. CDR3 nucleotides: TGTGCCAGCTCACGCTCCGGTGGAGCGGGAGTCAGTGAGCAGTTCTTC. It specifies CASSRSGGAGVSEQFF.

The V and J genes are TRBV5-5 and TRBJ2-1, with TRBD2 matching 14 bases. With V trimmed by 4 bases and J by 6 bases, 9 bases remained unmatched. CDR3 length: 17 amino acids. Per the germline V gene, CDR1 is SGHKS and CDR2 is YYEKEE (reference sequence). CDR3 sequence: CASSKTGTSGSRNEQFF. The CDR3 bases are TGTGCCAGCAGCAAAACCGGGACTAGCGGGAGTCGCAATGAGCAGTTCTTC.

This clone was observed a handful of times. CDR3 in DNA: TGCAGCGTGGGACTGGCTAACTATGGCTACACCTTC. Translating gives CSVGLANYGYTF. This chain links TRBV29-1 with TRBJ1-2; possibly TRBD1 for D (5 bases). CDR1 and CDR2 (germline): SQVTM, ANQGSEA. The CDR3 totals 12 residues. Trimming left V 6 bases short and J 0 bases short, with 8 bases between.

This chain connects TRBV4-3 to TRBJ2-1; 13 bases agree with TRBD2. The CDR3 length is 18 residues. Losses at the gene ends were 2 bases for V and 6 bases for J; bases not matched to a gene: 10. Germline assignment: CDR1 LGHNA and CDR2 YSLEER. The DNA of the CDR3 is TGCGCCAGCAGCCAAATCTATGGACTAGCGGGGGCGGGCAATGAGCAGTTCTTC. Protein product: CASSQIYGLAGAGNEQFF.

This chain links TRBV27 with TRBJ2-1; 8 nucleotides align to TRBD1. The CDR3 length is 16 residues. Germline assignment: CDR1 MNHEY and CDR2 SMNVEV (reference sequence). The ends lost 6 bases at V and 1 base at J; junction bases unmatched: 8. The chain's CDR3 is CASSPDRGGSYNEQFF. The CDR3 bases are TGTGCCAGCAGCCCTGACAGGGGCGGATCCTACAATGAGCAGTTCTTC.

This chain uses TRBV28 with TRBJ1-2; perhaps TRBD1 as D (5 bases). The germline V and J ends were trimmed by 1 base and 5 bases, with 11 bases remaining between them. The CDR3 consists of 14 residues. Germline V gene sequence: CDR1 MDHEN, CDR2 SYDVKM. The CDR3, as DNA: TGTGCCAGCAGTTTATCAAACAGGTTGTATGGCTACACCTTC. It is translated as CASSLSNRLYGYTF.

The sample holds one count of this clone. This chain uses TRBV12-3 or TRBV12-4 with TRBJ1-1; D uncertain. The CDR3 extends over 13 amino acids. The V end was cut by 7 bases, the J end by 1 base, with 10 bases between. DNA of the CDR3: TGTGCCAGCATCCGGACTGGGAACACTGAAGCTTTCTTT. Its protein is CASIRTGNTEAFF.

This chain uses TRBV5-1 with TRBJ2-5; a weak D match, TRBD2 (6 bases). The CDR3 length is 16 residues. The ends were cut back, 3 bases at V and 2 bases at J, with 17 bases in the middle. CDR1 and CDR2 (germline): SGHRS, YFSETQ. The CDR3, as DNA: TGCGCCAGCAGCTGGGGCGGGATGCTTGGTCAAGAGACCCAGTACTTC. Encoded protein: CASSWGGMLGQETQYF.

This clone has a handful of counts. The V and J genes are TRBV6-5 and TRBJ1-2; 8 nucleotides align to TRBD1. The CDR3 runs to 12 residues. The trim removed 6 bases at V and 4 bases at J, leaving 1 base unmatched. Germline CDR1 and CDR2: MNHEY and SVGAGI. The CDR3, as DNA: TGTGCCAGCAGGCAGGGGGCCTATGGCTACACCTTC. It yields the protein CASRQGAYGYTF.

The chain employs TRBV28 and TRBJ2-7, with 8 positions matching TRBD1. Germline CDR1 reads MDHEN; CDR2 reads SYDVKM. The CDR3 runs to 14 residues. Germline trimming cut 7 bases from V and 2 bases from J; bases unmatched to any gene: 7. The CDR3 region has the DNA TGTGCCAGCATTCAGGACAGGGTCCCCTACGAGCAGTACTTC. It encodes CASIQDRVPYEQYF.

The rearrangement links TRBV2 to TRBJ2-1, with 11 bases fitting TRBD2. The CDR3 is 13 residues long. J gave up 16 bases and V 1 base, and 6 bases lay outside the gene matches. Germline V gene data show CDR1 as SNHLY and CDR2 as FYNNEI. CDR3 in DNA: TGTGCCAGCAGTGAAGAGGTACTAGCGGGAGTATTCTTC. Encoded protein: CASSEEVLAGVFF.

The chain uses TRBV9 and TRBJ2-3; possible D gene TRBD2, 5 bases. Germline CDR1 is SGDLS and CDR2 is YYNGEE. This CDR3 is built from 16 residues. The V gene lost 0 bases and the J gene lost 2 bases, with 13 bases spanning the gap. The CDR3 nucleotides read TGTGCCAGCAGCGTAGGTGGAGCGGTCTCCACAGATACGCAGTATTTT. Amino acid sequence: CASSVGGAVSTDTQYF.

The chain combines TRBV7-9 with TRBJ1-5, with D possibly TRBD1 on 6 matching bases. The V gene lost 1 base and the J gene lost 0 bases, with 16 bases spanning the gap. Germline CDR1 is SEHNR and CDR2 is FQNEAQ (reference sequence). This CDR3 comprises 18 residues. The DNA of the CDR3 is TGTGCCAGCAGCTTAGTCAAGGGGGTGTCTGGTAGCAATCAGCCCCAGCATTTT. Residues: CASSLVKGVSGSNQPQHF.

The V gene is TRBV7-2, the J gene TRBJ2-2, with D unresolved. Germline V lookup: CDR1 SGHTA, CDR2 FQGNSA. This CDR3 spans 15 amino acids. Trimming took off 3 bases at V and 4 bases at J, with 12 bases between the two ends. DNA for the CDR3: TGTGCCAGCAGCTTCTCCAGGTCCCCCACCGGGGAGCTGTTTTTT. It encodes CASSFSRSPTGELFF.

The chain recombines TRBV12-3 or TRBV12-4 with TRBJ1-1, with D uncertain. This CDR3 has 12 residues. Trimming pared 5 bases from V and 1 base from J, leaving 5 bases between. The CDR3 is CASSNRNTEAFF. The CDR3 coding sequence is TGTGCCAGCAGTAACAGGAACACTGAAGCTTTCTTT.

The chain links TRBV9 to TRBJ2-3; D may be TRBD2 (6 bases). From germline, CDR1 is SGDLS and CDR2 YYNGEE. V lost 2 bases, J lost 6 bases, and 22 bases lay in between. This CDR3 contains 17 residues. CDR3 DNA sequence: TGTGCCAGCAGCGTGGGTAGGGGTAGCGGCGCATGGGATACGCAGTATTTT. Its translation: CASSVGRGSGAWDTQYF.

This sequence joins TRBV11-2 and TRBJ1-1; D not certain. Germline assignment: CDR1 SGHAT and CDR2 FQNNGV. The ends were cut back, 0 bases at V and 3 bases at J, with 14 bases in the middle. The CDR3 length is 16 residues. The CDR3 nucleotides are TGTGCCAGCAGCTTAGAGGTGACACTCGCGTACACTGAAGCTTTCTTT. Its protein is CASSLEVTLAYTEAFF.

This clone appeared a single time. The CDR3 bases are TGTGCCAGCAGCGTAGCTCAGACAGGGGCAGGCACAGATACGCAGTATTTT. Amino acid sequence: CASSVAQTGAGTDTQYF. The chain uses TRBV9 and TRBJ2-3; the match to TRBD1 covers 8 bases. In germline, CDR1 is SGDLS, CDR2 YYNGEE. The ends lost 0 bases at V and 1 base at J; junction bases unmatched: 7. This CDR3 is built from 17 residues.

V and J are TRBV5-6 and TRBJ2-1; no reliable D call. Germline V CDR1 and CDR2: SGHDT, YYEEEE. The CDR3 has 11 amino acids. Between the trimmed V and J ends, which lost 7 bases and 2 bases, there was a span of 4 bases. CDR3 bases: TGTGCCAGCGGGCCCTACAATGAGCAGTTCTTC. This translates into CASGPYNEQFF.

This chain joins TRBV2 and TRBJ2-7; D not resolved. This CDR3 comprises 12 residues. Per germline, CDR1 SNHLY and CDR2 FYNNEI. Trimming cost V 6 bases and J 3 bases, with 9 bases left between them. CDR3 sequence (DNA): TGTGCCAGCAGAACAGATTACTACGAGCAGTACTTC. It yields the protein CASRTDYYEQYF.

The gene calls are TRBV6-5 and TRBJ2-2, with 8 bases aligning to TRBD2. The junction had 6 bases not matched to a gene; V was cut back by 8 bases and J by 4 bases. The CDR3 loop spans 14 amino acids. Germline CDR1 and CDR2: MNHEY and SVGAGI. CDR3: CASFREGRTGELFF. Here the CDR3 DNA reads TGTGCCAGCTTCCGGGAGGGACGCACCGGGGAGCTGTTTTTT.

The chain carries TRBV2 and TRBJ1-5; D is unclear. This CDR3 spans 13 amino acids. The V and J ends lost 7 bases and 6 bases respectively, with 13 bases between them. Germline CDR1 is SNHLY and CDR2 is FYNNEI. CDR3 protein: CASNGGLGQPQHF. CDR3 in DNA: TGTGCCAGCAATGGAGGTTTGGGTCAGCCCCAGCATTTT.

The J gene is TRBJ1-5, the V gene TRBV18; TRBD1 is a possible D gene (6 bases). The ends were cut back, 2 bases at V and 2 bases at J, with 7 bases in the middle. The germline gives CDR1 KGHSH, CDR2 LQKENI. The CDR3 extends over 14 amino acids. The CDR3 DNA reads TGTGCCAGCTCACCAGGGGGCGGCAATCAGCCCCAGCATTTT. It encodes CASSPGGGNQPQHF.

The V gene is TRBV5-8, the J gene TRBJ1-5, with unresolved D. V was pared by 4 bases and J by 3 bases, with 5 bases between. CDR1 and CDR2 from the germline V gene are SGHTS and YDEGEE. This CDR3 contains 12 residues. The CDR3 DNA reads TGTGCCAGCAGCCCACTCAATCAGCCCCAGCATTTT. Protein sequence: CASSPLNQPQHF.

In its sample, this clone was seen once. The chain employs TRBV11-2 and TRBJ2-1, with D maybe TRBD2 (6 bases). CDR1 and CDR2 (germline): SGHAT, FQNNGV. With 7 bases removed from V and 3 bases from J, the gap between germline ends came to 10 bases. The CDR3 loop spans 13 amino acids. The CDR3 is CASTGTLYNEQFF. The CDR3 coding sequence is TGTGCCAGCACGGGGACTCTCTACAATGAGCAGTTCTTC.

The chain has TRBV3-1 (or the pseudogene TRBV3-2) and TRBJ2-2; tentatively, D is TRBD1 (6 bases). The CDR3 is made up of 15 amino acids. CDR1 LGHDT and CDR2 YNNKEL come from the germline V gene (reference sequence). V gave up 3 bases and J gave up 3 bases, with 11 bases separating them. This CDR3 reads CASSHTGRDTGELFF. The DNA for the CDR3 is TGTGCCAGCAGCCATACAGGGAGAGACACCGGGGAGCTGTTTTTT.

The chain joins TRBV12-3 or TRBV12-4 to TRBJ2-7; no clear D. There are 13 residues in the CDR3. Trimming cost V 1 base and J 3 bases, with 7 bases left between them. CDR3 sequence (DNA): TGTGCCAGCAGTTTAGTCGTAAACTACGAGCAGTACTTC. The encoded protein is CASSLVVNYEQYF.